Below, 14 T cell receptor beta chains from the same sample are listed, as sequenced in a study of tumor and adjacent non-tumor tissue in lung cancer. This sample's RNA came from whole unsorted tissue. A modified ARM-PCR protocol with three rounds of nested PCR amplified TCRbeta. TCRdb re-derived calls from the multiplex PCR reads in MiXCR, one entry per CDR3 protein. The sample includes about 76,000 distinct CDR3 sequences, about two thirds of them seen just once. The sequencing input was lung tumor tissue. These receptors originate from a woman in her seventies with non-small cell lung cancer.

In regard to this clonotype: At one end, the junction sequence differs from germline, possibly due to a read error. The rearrangement uses TRBV6-5 and TRBJ2-7, with unresolved D. The CDR3 length is 11 residues. Germline CDR1 and CDR2: MNHEY and SVGAGI. This CDR3 is CTTSVSHEQYF. The DNA of the CDR3 is TGTACCACTTCGGTCTCCCACGAGCAGTACTTC.

This chain connects TRBV7-3 to TRBJ2-1, with 7 bases lining up with TRBD2. The CDR3 covers 15 residues. V was clipped by 5 bases and J by 6 bases; unmatched bases: 10. The germline V gene encodes CDR1 SGHTA and CDR2 FQGTGA. The CDR3, as DNA: TGTGCCAGCAGCCTTACCTGGACTAGGTTCAATGAGCAGTTCTTC. This sequence encodes CASSLTWTRFNEQFF.

The V and J genes are TRBV28 and TRBJ2-3, with D tentatively TRBD2 (6 bases). The CDR3 covers 19 residues. The ends were cut back, 5 bases at V and 0 bases at J, with 24 bases in the middle. Per germline, CDR1 MDHEN and CDR2 SYDVKM. CDR3 protein: CASSPRASERAWSTDTQYF. CDR3 coding DNA: TGTGCCAGCAGTCCCCGGGCTAGCGAGAGGGCCTGGAGCACAGATACGCAGTATTTT.

On this clonotype itself: A much larger clone differs from this one at a single base, so this may be a read error. J is TRBJ2-1 and V is TRBV20-1; 7 nucleotides agree with TRBD1. This CDR3 region has 12 residues. The germline CDR1 and CDR2 sequences are DFQATT and SNEGSKA (reference sequence). As DNA, the CDR3 is TGCAGTGGACAGGGTTTCAACAATGTGCAGTTCTTC. The encoded protein is CSGQGFNNVQFF.

This clonotype was observed at least ten times. The gene calls are TRBV10-3 and TRBJ2-5; no definite D call. The CDR3 has 14 amino acids. Germline CDR1 reads ENHRY; CDR2 reads SYGVKD. V was trimmed by 0 bases and J by 0 bases, leaving 5 bases between them. CDR3 residues: CAISESANQETQYF. CDR3 bases: TGTGCCATCAGTGAGTCGGCTAACCAAGAGACCCAGTACTTC.

This clonotype appeared a few times. At one end the junction does not follow the germline gene, possibly because of a read error. This rearrangement joins TRBV20-1 to TRBJ1-1, with D unclear. The CDR3 runs 14 residues. From germline, CDR1 is DFQATT and CDR2 SNEGSKA (reference sequence). The CDR3 nucleotides are TGCAGTGCTAGAGCCCATGTCATGAACACTGAAACTTTCTTT. This encodes CSARAHVMNTETFF.

In regard to this clonotype: One end of the junction fails to match germline, which may point to a read error. This chain joins TRBV11-1 and TRBJ2-1, with D possibly being TRBD2 (5 bases). This CDR3 has 13 amino acids. Looked up from germline, CDR1 is SGHAT and CDR2 is FQDESV (reference sequence). The CDR3 spells CANSHLSRGELFF. DNA for the CDR3: TGTGCCAACAGTCACCTTTCCCGGGGTGAGCTGTTCTTC.

The chain combines TRBV29-1 with TRBJ1-2; 7 bases line up with TRBD1. CDR3 size: 13 residues. CDR1 is SQVTM, CDR2 ANQGSEA, per germline. The CDR3 DNA reads TGCGGCCTTGGGGATACAGGGGACTATGGCTACACCTTC. Its protein product is CGLGDTGDYGYTF. Based on the CDR3 plus reference TRBV29-1 and TRBJ1-2, the full variable domain is SAVISQKPSRDICQRGTSLTIQCQVDSQVTMMFWYRQQPGQSLTLIATANQGSEATYESGFVIDKFPISRPNLTFSTLTVSNMSPEDSSIYLCGLGDTGDYGYTFGSGTRLTVV.

V is TRBV29-1 and J is TRBJ1-1; 7 nucleotides line up with TRBD1. There are 14 residues in the CDR3. The J segment lost 7 bases and the V segment lost 4 bases, leaving 12 bases of the junction unmatched. Germline loops: CDR1 SQVTM, CDR2 ANQGSEA. CDR3 region: CSVGLCRGDSEAFF. CDR3 nucleotide sequence: TGCAGCGTTGGTTTGTGCAGGGGGGATAGTGAAGCTTTCTTT.

The chain couples TRBV6-1 to TRBJ1-1; the D is unclear. This CDR3 has 11 amino acids. Germline lookup yields CDR1 MNHNS and CDR2 SASEGT. Trimming removed 9 bases from V and 6 bases from J, with 11 bases in between. For the CDR3, the DNA is TGTGCCAGTAGTAAATTCGCTGAAGCTTTCTTT. The encoded protein is CASSKFAEAFF.

Regarding this clonotype: One end of the junction does not line up with germline, which may come from a read error. The chain couples TRBV29-1 to TRBJ2-3; tentative D call: TRBD2 (6 bases). There are 13 residues in the CDR3. The germline V gene encodes CDR1 SQVTM and CDR2 ANQGSEA. As DNA, the CDR3 is TGTAGCATGGGCCGGGAGTTCACAGATACGCAGTATTTT. Translated, it gives CSMGREFTDTQYF.

Remarks on this clonotype: The junction does not match germline at one end; this may be a read error. This chain joins TRBV5-6 and TRBJ1-3; no clear D gene. CDR3 length: 14 residues. Looked up from germline, CDR1 is SGHDT and CDR2 is YYEEEE. The CDR3 protein is CVSTPWVIGNTIYF. In DNA, the CDR3 is TGTGTCAGCACCCCCTGGGTCATTGGGAACACCATATATTTT.

Regarding this clonotype: The CDR3 end shows no conserved phenylalanine or tryptophan, and so a read error is likely. No DNA is shown, since the ends of the CDR3 on it are uncertain; the CDR3 is the one TCRdb lists. V usage is TRBV4-2 and J usage is TRBJ2-5; the table's D call of TRBD1 was not tested on the DNA. The CDR3 has 13 residues if both end residues are counted. CDR1 is LGHNA, CDR2 YNFKEQ, per germline. The CDR3: CASTRDTQETKYL.

To note about this clonotype: A much bigger clone sits one base away, suggesting this may be a read error. DNA for the CDR3: TGTGCCAGCAGTTTCTGGGGGGGGTACAATGAGCAGTTCTTC. It encodes CASSFWGGYNEQFF. The rearrangement uses TRBV12-3 or TRBV12-4 and TRBJ2-1; 7 bases match TRBD2. With V trimmed by 3 bases and J by 4 bases, 3 bases remained unmatched. The length of the CDR3 is 14 residues.